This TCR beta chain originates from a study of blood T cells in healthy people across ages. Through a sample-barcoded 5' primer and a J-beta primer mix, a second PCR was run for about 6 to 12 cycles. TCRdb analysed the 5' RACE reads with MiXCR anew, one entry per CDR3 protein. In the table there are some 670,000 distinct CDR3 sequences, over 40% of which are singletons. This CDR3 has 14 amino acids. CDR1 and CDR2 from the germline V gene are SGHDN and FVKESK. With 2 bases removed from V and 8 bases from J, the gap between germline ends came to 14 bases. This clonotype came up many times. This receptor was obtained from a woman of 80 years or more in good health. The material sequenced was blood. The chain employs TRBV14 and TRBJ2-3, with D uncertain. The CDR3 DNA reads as TGTGCCAGCAGCCAAAGTAGGCCATGGGGTACGCAGTATTTT. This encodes CASSQSRPWGTQYF.